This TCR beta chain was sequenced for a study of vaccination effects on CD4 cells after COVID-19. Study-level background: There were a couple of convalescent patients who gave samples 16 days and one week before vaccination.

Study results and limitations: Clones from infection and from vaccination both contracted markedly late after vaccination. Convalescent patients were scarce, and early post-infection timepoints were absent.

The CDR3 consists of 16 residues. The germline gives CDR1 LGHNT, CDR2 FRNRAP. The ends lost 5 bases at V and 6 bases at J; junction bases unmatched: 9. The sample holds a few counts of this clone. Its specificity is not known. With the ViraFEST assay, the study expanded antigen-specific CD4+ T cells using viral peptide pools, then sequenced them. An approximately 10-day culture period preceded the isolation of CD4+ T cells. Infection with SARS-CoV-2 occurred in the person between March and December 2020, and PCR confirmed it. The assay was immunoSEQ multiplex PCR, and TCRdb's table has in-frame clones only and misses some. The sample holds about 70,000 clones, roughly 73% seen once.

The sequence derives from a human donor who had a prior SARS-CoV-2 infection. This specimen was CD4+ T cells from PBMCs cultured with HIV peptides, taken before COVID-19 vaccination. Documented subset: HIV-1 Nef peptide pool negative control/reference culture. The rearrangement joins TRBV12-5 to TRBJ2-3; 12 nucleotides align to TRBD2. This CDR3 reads CASGTGLAGAGDTQYF. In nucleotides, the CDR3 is TGTGCTAGTGGTACGGGACTAGCGGGTGCAGGGGATACGCAGTATTTT.